These 9 T cell receptor beta chains came from one sample sequenced in a study of T cell repertoires in cytomegalovirus infection (dated by TCRdb to between 2018 and 2021). According to the study, the label for this sample's treatment or condition signals: in vitro stimulation with specific CMV peptide epitopes to enrich CMV-specific T cells. Their antigens are not known. Sequencing took place on an Illumina HiSeq 1500. The public reads were reprocessed in TCRdb via fastp at Q25 and MiXCR, keeping in-frame beta chains. Duplicate CDR3 protein sequences are folded into a single record with the most common DNA and genes. This sample has 700,000 to 950,000 distinct CDR3 sequences in its table, and approximately 30% of those were observed once. Around 11% of the sample lies in the top ten. The sequencing used cultured CD8+ T cells from PBMCs, collected from culture after CMV antigen stimulation. The receptors were sampled from a human donor in good health (CMV status not recorded). Some clones in this sample may be carry-over from other donors' samples.

The CDR3, as DNA: TGTGCCAGTACCCCCCTCGGGACAGGGGACCAGCCCCAGCATTTT. Amino acid sequence: CASTPLGTGDQPQHF. The chain uses TRBV19 and TRBJ1-5; 10 bases line up with TRBD1. CDR1 is LNHDA, CDR2 SQIVND, per germline (reference sequence). The CDR3 is made up of 15 amino acids. J gave up 7 bases and V 7 bases, and 10 bases lay outside the gene matches.

This clonotype was seen repeatedly, ten times or more. The chain links TRBV27 to TRBJ2-2, with D unclear. With 4 bases removed from V and 1 base from J, the gap between germline ends came to 7 bases. The CDR3 has 14 amino acids. Germline CDR1 MNHEY, CDR2 SMNVEV (reference sequence). The CDR3 coding sequence is TGTGCCAGCAGTTATGGCCAGAACACCGGGGAGCTGTTTTTT. Translating it yields CASSYGQNTGELFF.

The chain couples TRBV4-3 to TRBJ2-1, with TRBD2 identical over 10 bases. The germline V gene has CDR1 LGHNA and CDR2 YSLEER. This CDR3 contains 16 residues. Trimming removed 3 bases from V and 10 bases from J; junction bases left unmatched: 12. DNA of the CDR3: TGCGCCAGCAGCCATGGACCCGGTGGACTAGCGGACGAGCAGTTCTTC. Encoded protein: CASSHGPGGLADEQFF.

The CDR3 DNA reads as TGTGCCAGCAGTTACGGACCCACCGGGGAGCTGTTTTTT. Protein product: CASSYGPTGELFF. The chain has TRBV6-5 and TRBJ2-2; D not resolved. Between the trimmed V and J ends, which lost 2 bases and 4 bases, there was a span of 5 bases. The germline CDR1 and CDR2 sequences are MNHEY and SVGAGI. CDR3 length: 13 amino acids.

A few counts support this clonotype. The V gene is TRBV12-3 or TRBV12-4, the J gene TRBJ2-2; D is uncertain. The V gene lost 3 bases and the J gene lost 10 bases, with 15 bases spanning the gap. The CDR3 spans 14 residues. The CDR3 sequence: CASSLMSPVEELFF. DNA of the CDR3: TGTGCCAGCAGTTTGATGTCCCCGGTCGAGGAGCTGTTTTTT.

This chain uses TRBV19 with TRBJ2-7, with a possible D match to TRBD2 (5 bases). The CDR3 length is 13 residues. In germline, CDR1 is LNHDA, CDR2 SQIVND (reference sequence). CDR3 DNA sequence: TGTGCCAGTAGTCCCGGGGTCACCTACGATCAGTACGTC. Its protein product is CASSPGVTYDQYV.

The chain has TRBV12-3 or TRBV12-4 and TRBJ1-5; a weak D match, TRBD1 (5 bases). Trimming removed 5 bases from V and 1 base from J, with 15 bases in between. The CDR3 spans 16 residues. CDR3 DNA sequence: TGTGCCAGCAGTCCACCCAGGGAATTGAGCAATCAGCCCCAGCATTTT. As protein: CASSPPRELSNQPQHF.

The chain employs TRBV5-1 and TRBJ2-2; D is unclear. Germline V gives CDR1 SGHRS, CDR2 YFSETQ. The CDR3 extends over 12 amino acids. Trimming shortened V by 7 bases and J by 0 bases, and 4 bases separated the two germline ends. The CDR3 DNA reads as TGCGCCAGCCTTACGAACACCGGGGAGCTGTTTTTT. Protein: CASLTNTGELFF.

This rearrangement joins TRBV7-3 to TRBJ2-1, with TRBD1 identical over 7 bases. Unmatched junction bases numbered 8, after V lost 5 bases and J lost 4 bases. The CDR3 spans 15 residues. Per germline, CDR1 SGHTA and CDR2 FQGTGA. CDR3 coding DNA: TGTGCCAGCAGCCCCCCGGGACAGACGTACAATGAGCAGTTCTTC. Translated: CASSPPGQTYNEQFF.